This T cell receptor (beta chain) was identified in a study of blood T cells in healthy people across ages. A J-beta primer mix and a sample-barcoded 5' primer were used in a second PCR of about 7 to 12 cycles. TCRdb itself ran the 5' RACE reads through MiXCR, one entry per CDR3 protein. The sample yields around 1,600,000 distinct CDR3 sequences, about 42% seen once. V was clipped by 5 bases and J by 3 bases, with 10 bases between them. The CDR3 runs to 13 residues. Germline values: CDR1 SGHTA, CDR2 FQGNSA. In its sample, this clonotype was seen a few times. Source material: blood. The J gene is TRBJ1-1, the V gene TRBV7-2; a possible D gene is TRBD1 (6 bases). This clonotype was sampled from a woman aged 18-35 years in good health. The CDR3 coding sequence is TGTGCCAGCAGCACATACAGGGACACTGAAGCTTTCTTT. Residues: CASSTYRDTEAFF.